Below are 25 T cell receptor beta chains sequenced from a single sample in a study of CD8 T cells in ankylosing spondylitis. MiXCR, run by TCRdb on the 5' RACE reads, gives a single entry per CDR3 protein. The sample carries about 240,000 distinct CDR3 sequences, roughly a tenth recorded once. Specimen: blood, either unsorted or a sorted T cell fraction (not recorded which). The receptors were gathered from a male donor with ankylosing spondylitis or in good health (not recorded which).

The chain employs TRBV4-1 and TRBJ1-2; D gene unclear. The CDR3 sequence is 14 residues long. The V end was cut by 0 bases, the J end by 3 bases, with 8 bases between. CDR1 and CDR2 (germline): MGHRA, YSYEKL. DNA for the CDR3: TGCGCCAGCAGCCAAGAGGGGAACTACTATGGCTACACCTTC. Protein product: CASSQEGNYYGYTF.

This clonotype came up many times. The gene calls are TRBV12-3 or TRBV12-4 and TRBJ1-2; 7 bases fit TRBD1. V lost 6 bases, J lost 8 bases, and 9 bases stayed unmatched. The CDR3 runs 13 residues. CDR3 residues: CASSLDRVQGYTF. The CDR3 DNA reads TGTGCCAGCAGCCTAGACAGGGTTCAAGGCTACACCTTC.

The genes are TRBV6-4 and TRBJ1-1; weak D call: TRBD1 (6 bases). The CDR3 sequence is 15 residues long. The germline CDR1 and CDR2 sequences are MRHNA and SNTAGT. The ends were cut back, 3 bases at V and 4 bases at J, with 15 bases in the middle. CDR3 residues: CASSEAGGGGTEAFF. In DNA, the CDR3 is TGTGCCAGCAGTGAAGCTGGAGGGGGGGGCACTGAAGCTTTCTTT.

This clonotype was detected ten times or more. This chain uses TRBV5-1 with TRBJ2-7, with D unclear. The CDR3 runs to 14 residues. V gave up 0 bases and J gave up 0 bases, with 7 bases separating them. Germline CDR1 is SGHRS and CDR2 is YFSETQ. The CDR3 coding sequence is TGCGCCAGCAGCTTGGATCCCAGCTCCTACGAGCAGTACTTC. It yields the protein CASSLDPSSYEQYF. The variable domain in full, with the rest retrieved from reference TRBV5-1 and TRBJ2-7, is KAGVTQTPRYLIKTRGQQVTLSCSPISGHRSVSWYQQTPGQGLQFLFEYFSETQRNKGNFPGRFSGRQFSNSRSEMNVSTLELGDSALYLCASSLDPSSYEQYFGPGTRLTVT.

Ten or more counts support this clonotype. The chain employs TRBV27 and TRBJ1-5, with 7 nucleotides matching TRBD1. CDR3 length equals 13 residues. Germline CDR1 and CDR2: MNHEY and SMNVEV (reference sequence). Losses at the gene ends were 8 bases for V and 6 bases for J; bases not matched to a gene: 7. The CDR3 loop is CASGNRGGQPQHF. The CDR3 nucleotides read TGTGCCAGCGGAAACAGGGGCGGTCAGCCCCAGCATTTT.

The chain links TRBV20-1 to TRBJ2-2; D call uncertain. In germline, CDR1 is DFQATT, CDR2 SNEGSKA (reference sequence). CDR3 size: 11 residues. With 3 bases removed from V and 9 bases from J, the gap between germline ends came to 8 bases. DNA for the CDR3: TGCAGTGCTAGTCAGGTCCGGGAGCTGTTTTTT. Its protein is CSASQVRELFF.

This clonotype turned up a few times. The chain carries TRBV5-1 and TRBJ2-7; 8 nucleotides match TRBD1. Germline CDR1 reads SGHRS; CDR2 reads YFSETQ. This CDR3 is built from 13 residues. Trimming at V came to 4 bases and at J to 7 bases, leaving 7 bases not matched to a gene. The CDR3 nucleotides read TGCGCCAGCAGCCTGACAGGGGCGGGAGAGCAGTACTTC. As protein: CASSLTGAGEQYF. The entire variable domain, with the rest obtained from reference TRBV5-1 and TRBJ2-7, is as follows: KAGVTQTPRYLIKTRGQQVTLSCSPISGHRSVSWYQQTPGQGLQFLFEYFSETQRNKGNFPGRFSGRQFSNSRSEMNVSTLELGDSALYLCASSLTGAGEQYFGPGTRLTVT.

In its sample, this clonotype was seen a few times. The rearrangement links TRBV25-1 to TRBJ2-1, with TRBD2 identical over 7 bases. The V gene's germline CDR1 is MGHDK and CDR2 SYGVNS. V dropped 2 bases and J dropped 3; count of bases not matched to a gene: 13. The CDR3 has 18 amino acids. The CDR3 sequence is CASSEDLRETSSYNEQFF. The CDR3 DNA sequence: TGTGCCAGCAGTGAAGATTTAAGAGAGACTAGCAGCTACAATGAGCAGTTCTTC.

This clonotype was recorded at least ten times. The CDR3 loop reads CASSSQVEGNTGELFF. CDR3 DNA: TGTGCCAGCAGCTCGCAGGTAGAGGGGAACACCGGGGAGCTGTTTTTT. The chain combines TRBV5-6 with TRBJ2-2; TRBD2 might be the D (5 bases). This CDR3 contains 16 residues. Germline V gene lookup returns CDR1 SGHDT and CDR2 YYEEEE. Trimming removed 3 bases from V and 1 base from J, with 13 bases in between.

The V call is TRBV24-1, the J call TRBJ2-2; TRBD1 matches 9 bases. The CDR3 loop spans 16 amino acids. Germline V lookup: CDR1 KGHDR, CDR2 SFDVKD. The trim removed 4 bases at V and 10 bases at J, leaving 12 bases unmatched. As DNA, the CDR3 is TGTGCCACCAGTGAGCCGGGACAGGGATTCGCCGCGGAGCTGTTTTTT. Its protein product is CATSEPGQGFAAELFF.

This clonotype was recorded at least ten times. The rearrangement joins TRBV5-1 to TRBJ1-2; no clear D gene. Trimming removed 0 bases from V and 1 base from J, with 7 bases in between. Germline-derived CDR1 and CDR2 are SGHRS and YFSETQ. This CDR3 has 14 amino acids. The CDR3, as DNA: TGCGCCAGCAGCTTGGGGTCTGTTAACTATGGCTACACCTTC. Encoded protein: CASSLGSVNYGYTF.

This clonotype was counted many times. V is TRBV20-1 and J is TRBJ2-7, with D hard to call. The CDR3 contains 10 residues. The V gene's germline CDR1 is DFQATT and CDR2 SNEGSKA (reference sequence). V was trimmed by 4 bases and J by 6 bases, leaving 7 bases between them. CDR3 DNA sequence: TGCAGTGCTAAGAGCGTCGAGCAGTACTTC. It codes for CSAKSVEQYF.

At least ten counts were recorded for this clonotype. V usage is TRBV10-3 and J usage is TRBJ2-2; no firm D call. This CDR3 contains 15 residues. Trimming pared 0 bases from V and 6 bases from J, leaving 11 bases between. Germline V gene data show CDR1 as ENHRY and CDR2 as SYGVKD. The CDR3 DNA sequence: TGTGCCATCAGTGAGTCGTGGCAAACGGCCGGGGAGCTGTTTTTT. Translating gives CAISESWQTAGELFF.

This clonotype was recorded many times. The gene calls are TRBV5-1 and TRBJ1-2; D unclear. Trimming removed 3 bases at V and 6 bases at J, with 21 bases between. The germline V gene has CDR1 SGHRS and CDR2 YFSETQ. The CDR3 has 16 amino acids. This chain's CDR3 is CASSSPGLAGDNGYTF. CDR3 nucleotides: TGCGCCAGCAGCTCCCCCGGACTAGCGGGAGACAATGGCTACACCTTC.

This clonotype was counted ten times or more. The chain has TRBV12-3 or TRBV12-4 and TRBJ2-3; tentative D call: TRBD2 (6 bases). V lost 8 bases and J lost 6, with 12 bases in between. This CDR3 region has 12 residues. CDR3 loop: CASSLGGDTQYF. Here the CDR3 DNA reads TGTGCCAGCTCCCTAGGAGGGGATACGCAGTATTTT.

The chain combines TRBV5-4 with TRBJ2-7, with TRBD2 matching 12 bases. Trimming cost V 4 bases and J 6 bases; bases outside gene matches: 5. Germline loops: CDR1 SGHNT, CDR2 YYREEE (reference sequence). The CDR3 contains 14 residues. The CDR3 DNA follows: TGTGCCAGCAGCCGACTAGCGGGGGAGTCCGAGCAGTACTTC. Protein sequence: CASSRLAGESEQYF.

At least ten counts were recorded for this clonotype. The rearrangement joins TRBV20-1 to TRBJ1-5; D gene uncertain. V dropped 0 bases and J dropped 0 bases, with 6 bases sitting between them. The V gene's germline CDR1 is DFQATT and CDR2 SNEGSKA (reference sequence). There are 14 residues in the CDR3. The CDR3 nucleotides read TGCAGTGCTAGAGATAGAGATAGCAATCAGCCCCAGCATTTT. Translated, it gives CSARDRDSNQPQHF.

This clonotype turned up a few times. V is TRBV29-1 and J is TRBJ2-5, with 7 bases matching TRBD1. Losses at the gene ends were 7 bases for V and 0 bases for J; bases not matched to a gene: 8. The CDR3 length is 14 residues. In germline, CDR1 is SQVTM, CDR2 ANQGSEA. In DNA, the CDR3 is TGCAGCGCCAAGACAGGGACAGACCAAGAGACCCAGTACTTC. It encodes CSAKTGTDQETQYF.

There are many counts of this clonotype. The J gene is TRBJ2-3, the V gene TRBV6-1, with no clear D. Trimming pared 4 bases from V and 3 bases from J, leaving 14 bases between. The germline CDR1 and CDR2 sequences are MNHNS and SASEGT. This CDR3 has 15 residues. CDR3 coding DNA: TGTGCCAGCAGTGCTAAACTTTCTGGGACAGATACGCAGTATTTT. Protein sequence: CASSAKLSGTDTQYF.

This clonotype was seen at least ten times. The CDR3 loop reads CASSQGLNTIYF. The CDR3 nucleotides are TGTGCCAGCAGCCAGGGACTCAACACCATATATTTT. The chain recombines TRBV3-1 with TRBJ1-3; D may be TRBD1 (5 bases). The CDR3 runs to 12 residues. Trimming took off 3 bases at V and 7 bases at J, with 7 bases between the two ends. The germline gives CDR1 LGHDT, CDR2 YNNKEL (reference sequence).

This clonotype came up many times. This chain's CDR3 is CATSDFNEQFF. The CDR3 DNA reads TGTGCCACCAGTGATTTTAATGAGCAGTTCTTC. The chain employs TRBV24-1 and TRBJ2-1; no firm D call. The CDR3 spans 11 residues. CDR1 KGHDR and CDR2 SFDVKD come from the germline V gene. With 1 base removed from V and 7 bases from J, the gap between germline ends came to 1 base.

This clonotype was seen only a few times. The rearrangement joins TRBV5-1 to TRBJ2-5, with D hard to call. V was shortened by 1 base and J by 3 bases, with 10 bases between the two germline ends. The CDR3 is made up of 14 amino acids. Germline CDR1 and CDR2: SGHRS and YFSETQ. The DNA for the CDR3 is TGCGCCAGCAGCTTGCCTCTCGAGGAAGAGACCCAGTACTTC. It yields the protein CASSLPLEEETQYF.

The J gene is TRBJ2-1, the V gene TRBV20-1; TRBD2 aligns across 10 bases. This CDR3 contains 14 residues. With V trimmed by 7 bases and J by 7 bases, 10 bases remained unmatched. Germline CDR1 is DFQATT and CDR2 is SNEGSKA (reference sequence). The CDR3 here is CSVTLAGVNNEQFF. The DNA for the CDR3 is TGCAGTGTAACTCTAGCGGGAGTCAATAATGAGCAGTTCTTC.

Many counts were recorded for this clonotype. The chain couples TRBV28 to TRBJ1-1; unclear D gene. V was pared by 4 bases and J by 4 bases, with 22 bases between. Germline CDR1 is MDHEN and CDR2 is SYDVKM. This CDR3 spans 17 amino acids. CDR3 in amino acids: CASSSGKKGLYGTEAFF. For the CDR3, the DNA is TGTGCCAGCAGTTCTGGGAAGAAGGGTTTATATGGCACTGAAGCTTTCTTT.

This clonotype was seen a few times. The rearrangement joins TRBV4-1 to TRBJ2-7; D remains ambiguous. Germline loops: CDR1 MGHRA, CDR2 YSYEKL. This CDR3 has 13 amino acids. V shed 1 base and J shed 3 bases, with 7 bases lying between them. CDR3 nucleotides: TGCGCCAGCAGCCAAGGTCCAGTCTACGAGCAGTACTTC. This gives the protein CASSQGPVYEQYF.